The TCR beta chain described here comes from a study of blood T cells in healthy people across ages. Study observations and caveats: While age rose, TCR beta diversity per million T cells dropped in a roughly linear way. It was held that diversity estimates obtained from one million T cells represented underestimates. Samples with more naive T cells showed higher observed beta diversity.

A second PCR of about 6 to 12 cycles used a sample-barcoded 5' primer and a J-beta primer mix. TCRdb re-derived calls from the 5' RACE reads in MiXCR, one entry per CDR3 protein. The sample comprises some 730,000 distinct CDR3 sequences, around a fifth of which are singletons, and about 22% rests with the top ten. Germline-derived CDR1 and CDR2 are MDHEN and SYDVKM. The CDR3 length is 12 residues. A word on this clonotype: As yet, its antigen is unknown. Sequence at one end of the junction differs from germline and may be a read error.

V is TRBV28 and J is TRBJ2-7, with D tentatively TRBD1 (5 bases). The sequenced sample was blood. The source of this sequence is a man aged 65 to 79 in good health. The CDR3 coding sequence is TGTGCCAGCAGTTCCCGAATTCCGACAGCCCACTTC. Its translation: CASSSRIPTAHF.